A single sample is the source of the 26 T cell receptor beta chains below, sequenced in a study of cytomegalovirus exposure and HLA in healthy donors. Both 60 Vbeta primers and 13 Jbeta primers went into the PCR. Profiled with immunoSEQ multiplex PCR; TCRdb holds only in-frame clones, not every one. The sample records about 120,000 clones, about 81% being singletons. The specimen was PBMCs. Receptors originate from a woman in her forties in good health and CMV-seropositive.

The rearrangement uses TRBV28 and TRBJ2-3; D is possibly TRBD1 (7 bases). CDR1 MDHEN and CDR2 SYDVKM come from the germline V gene. The CDR3 extends over 14 amino acids. V was pared by 6 bases and J by 6 bases, with 16 bases between. CDR3: CASRRDRNQDTQYF. In nucleotides, the CDR3 is TGTGCCAGCAGGCGGGACAGAAACCAGGATACGCAGTATTTT.

This clone was seen only once. V gene TRBV5-3 combines with J gene TRBJ1-2, with a possible D match to TRBD1 (5 bases). Being an ORF, TRBV5-3 has a function that is uncertain. This CDR3 has 16 amino acids. Trimming removed 3 bases at V and 7 bases at J, with 22 bases between. The CDR3 loop reads CARSWAIGTWRGGYTF. CDR3 nucleotides: TGTGCCAGAAGCTGGGCAATCGGGACTTGGCGGGGTGGCTACACCTTC.

In its sample, this clone was seen a few times. The chain joins TRBV5-1 to TRBJ1-4, with D perhaps TRBD1 (6 bases). CDR3 length equals 15 residues. Germline V gene data show CDR1 as SGHRS and CDR2 as YFSETQ. Trimming took 2 bases from V and 0 from J, leaving 8 bases between them. The CDR3 region is CASSLQGATNEKLFF. CDR3 bases: TGCGCCAGCAGCTTACAGGGTGCAACTAATGAAAAACTGTTTTTT.

The chain is built from TRBV9 and TRBJ1-2, with D maybe TRBD1 (5 bases). CDR1 and CDR2 (germline): SGDLS, YYNGEE. Trimming left V 3 bases short and J 10 bases short, with 13 bases between. This CDR3 region has 12 residues. Written as DNA, the CDR3 is TGTGCCAGCAGCGGATTGACAGAATCCTACACCTTC. Translating gives CASSGLTESYTF. Using reference TRBV9 and TRBJ1-2 for the parts outside the CDR3, the full variable domain is DSGVTQTPKHLITATGQRVTLRCSPRSGDLSVYWYQQSLDQGLQFLIQYYNGEERAKGNILERFSAQQFPDLHSELNLSSLELGDSALYFCASSGLTESYTFGSGTRLTVV.

The chain employs TRBV21-1 and TRBJ1-5; the D call of TRBD1 is as the table states it, not checked on the DNA. TRBV21-1 is a documented pseudogene. This CDR3 comprises 17 residues. CDR3 nucleotides: TGTGCCAGCAGCAATCCTGTAACCTCAGGGGGGAATCAGCCCCAGCATTTT. Translating it yields CASSNPVTSGGNQPQHF.

The V call is TRBV7-9, the J call TRBJ1-5, with D uncertain. Trimming removed 3 bases at V and 2 bases at J, with 17 bases between. CDR3 length equals 17 residues. The germline gives CDR1 SEHNR, CDR2 FQNEAQ (reference sequence). CDR3 in DNA: TGTGCCAGCAGCTTGAGTAGTGGGCCCTTAGGCAATCAGCCCCAGCATTTT. It yields the protein CASSLSSGPLGNQPQHF.

The chain employs TRBV28 and TRBJ2-3; 12 bases map to TRBD2. The CDR3 runs to 14 residues. Trimming took 4 bases from V and 5 from J; bases not matched to a gene: 1. Germline V gene data show CDR1 as MDHEN and CDR2 as SYDVKM. CDR3 bases: TGTGCCAGCAGTTCGGGACTAGCGGGAGATACGCAGTATTTT. The encoded protein is CASSSGLAGDTQYF.

This clone was observed a single time. The chain couples TRBV15 to TRBJ1-1, with D hard to call. The CDR3 spans 13 residues. The germline V gene encodes CDR1 LNHNV and CDR2 YYDKDF (reference sequence). Deletions cut 5 bases from V and 4 bases from J, with 11 bases between. Here the CDR3 reads CATSGPLGTEAFF. The CDR3 nucleotides are TGTGCCACCAGCGGTCCTCTAGGCACTGAAGCTTTCTTT.

This clone was counted a few times. The V gene is TRBV11-3, the J gene TRBJ2-3; TRBD2 might be the D (5 bases). There are 13 residues in the CDR3. Germline V gene data show CDR1 as SGHNT and CDR2 as YENEEA. Trimming took 2 bases from V and 2 from J, leaving 5 bases between them. CDR3 nucleotide sequence: TGTGCCAGCAGCTTACGGGACACAGATACGCAGTATTTT. Translated: CASSLRDTDTQYF.

This clone appeared once. The rearrangement uses TRBV18 and TRBJ1-6; D uncertain. Germline V lookup: CDR1 KGHSH, CDR2 LQKENI. The germline V and J ends were trimmed by 0 bases and 7 bases, with 7 bases remaining between them. The CDR3 is made up of 14 amino acids. For the CDR3, the DNA is TGTGCCAGCTCACCACCGACTTCCAATTCACCCCTCCACTTT. Encoded protein: CASSPPTSNSPLHF.

The table lists this clone with a count of one. The CDR3 DNA reads TGTGCCAGTAGTATCCGAGTTCGCAGGGAAGCTAAAAACATTCAGTACTTC. Its translation is CASSIRVRREAKNIQYF. The chain joins TRBV19 to TRBJ2-4, with a tentative D call TRBD1 (5 bases). CDR1 LNHDA and CDR2 SQIVND come from the germline V gene (reference sequence). The CDR3 totals 17 residues. V lost 3 bases to trimming and J lost 4 bases, with 19 bases between them.

The CDR3 bases are TGTGCCACCAGCAGCCGCGGACTAGCGGGAGACAATGAGCAGTTCTTC. Translation gives CATSSRGLAGDNEQFF. The chain employs TRBV15 and TRBJ2-1, with 13 bases that match TRBD2. The CDR3 contains 16 residues. Trimming cost V 3 bases and J 5 bases; bases outside gene matches: 4. The germline V gene has CDR1 LNHNV and CDR2 YYDKDF (reference sequence).

The chain recombines TRBV7-2 with TRBJ2-1, with 9 bases fitting TRBD1. Germline lookup yields CDR1 SGHTA and CDR2 FQGNSA. CDR3 size: 16 residues. Trimming removed 2 bases from V and 1 base from J; junction bases left unmatched: 3. The CDR3 loop reads CASSLKTGGSYNEQFF. The CDR3 DNA reads TGTGCCAGCAGCTTAAAGACAGGGGGTTCCTACAATGAGCAGTTCTTC.

In regard to this clone: This same CDR3 is encoded by further DNA sequences in the sample. The chain combines TRBV29-1 with TRBJ2-5, with D maybe TRBD2 (6 bases). The CDR3 contains 12 residues. V was shortened by 4 bases and J by 5 bases, with 11 bases between the two germline ends. Germline CDR1 is SQVTM and CDR2 is ANQGSEA. CDR3 nucleotide sequence: TGCAGCGTTGTTGGAGGGGAGGAGACCCAGTACTTC. Its translation: CSVVGGEETQYF.

The table lists this clone with a few counts. The chain carries TRBV7-2 and TRBJ2-7; perhaps TRBD1 as D (6 bases). This CDR3 spans 15 amino acids. The germline V gene encodes CDR1 SGHTA and CDR2 FQGNSA. V was clipped by 4 bases and J by 6 bases, with 19 bases between them. This chain's CDR3 is CASSSGPGQLAEQYF. The CDR3 DNA reads TGTGCCAGCAGCTCCGGACCCGGACAGTTAGCCGAGCAGTACTTC.

The chain combines TRBV5-4 with TRBJ2-2; TRBD1 matches 9 bases. V was pared by 5 bases and J by 6 bases, with 11 bases of the junction left unmatched. Germline V gives CDR1 SGHNT, CDR2 YYREEE (reference sequence). The CDR3 totals 16 residues. CDR3 region: CASRSSGTGRAGELFF. In nucleotides, the CDR3 is TGTGCCAGCAGGTCCTCAGGGACAGGGAGGGCCGGGGAGCTGTTTTTT. The full variable domain, completed using reference TRBV5-4 and TRBJ2-2, is ETGVTQSPTHLIKTRGQQVTLRCSSQSGHNTVSWYQQALGQGPQFIFQYYREEENGRGNFPPRFSGLQFPNYSSELNVNALELDDSALYLCASRSSGTGRAGELFFGEGSRLTVL.

This chain joins TRBV10-3 and TRBJ1-2; unclear D gene. Germline V lookup: CDR1 ENHRY, CDR2 SYGVKD. The V gene lost 5 bases and the J gene lost 6 bases, with 16 bases spanning the gap. This CDR3 comprises 14 residues. The CDR3 region has the DNA TGTGCCATCAGTCCCTTATCGGGGATGGATGGCTACACCTTC. This sequence encodes CAISPLSGMDGYTF.

The rearrangement uses TRBV21-1 and TRBJ2-1; the table names TRBD1, a call not compared with the DNA. TRBV21-1 is flagged as a pseudogene. There are 17 residues in the CDR3. CDR3 DNA: TGTGCCAGCAGCAAGAACGGACACATGAAATCCTACAATGAGCAGTTCTTC. This gives the protein CASSKNGHMKSYNEQFF.

This clone has more than one count but fewer than ten. The chain couples TRBV4-3 to TRBJ2-5; tentative D call: TRBD1 (6 bases). V was shortened by 3 bases and J by 5 bases, with 13 bases between the two germline ends. The CDR3 is 14 amino acids. Per the germline V gene, CDR1 is LGHNA and CDR2 is YSLEER. CDR3 sequence (DNA): TGCGCCAGCAGCCAGAACAGGGTCCCCGAGACCCAGTACTTC. Protein: CASSQNRVPETQYF.

This chain uses TRBV9 with TRBJ1-1; possible D gene TRBD1, 6 bases. The CDR3 is 16 residues long. V gave up 0 bases and J gave up 1 base, with 13 bases separating them. In germline, CDR1 is SGDLS, CDR2 YYNGEE. The DNA for the CDR3 is TGTGCCAGCAGCGTAGGGATTGGGGGCTCGAACACTGAAGCTTTCTTT. Its protein product is CASSVGIGGSNTEAFF.

This chain joins TRBV14 and TRBJ1-6; maybe TRBD1 (5 bases). Germline V gives CDR1 SGHDN, CDR2 FVKESK. The length of the CDR3 is 14 residues. V gave up 4 bases and J gave up 10 bases, with 14 bases separating them. The CDR3 region has the DNA TGTGCCAGCAGCCGAACAGGATCGCAATCACCCCTCCACTTT. Translation gives CASSRTGSQSPLHF.

The chain employs TRBV30 and TRBJ2-3; 9 bases match TRBD1. The V gene's germline CDR1 is GTSNPN and CDR2 SVGIG (reference sequence). The ends lost 3 bases at V and 4 bases at J; junction bases unmatched: 8. CDR3 size: 15 residues. The CDR3 DNA sequence: TGTGCCTGGAGAAGAGGACAGGGGTCGGCAGATACGCAGTATTTT. This gives the protein CAWRRGQGSADTQYF.

The rearrangement links TRBV28 to TRBJ1-5; no firm D call. The CDR3 totals 13 residues. Germline assignment: CDR1 MDHEN and CDR2 SYDVKM. V lost 3 bases and J lost 4, with 7 bases in between. The CDR3: CASSLSLNQPQHF. CDR3 coding DNA: TGTGCCAGCAGTTTGTCCCTAAATCAGCCCCAGCATTTT.

The V and J genes are TRBV4-3 and TRBJ1-2; D remains ambiguous. Germline V lookup: CDR1 LGHNA, CDR2 YSLEER. The germline V and J ends were trimmed by 0 bases and 1 base, with 12 bases remaining between them. The CDR3 length is 16 residues. The CDR3 region is CASSQDPPPSNYGYTF. The DNA for the CDR3 is TGCGCCAGCAGCCAAGATCCGCCTCCCAGTAACTATGGCTACACCTTC.

This clone was counted between two and nine times. The same CDR3 arises from other DNA sequences in this sample as well. This rearrangement joins TRBV30 to TRBJ1-5; D is ambiguous. V was pared by 5 bases and J by 0 bases, with 8 bases between. Germline assignment: CDR1 GTSNPN and CDR2 SVGIG (reference sequence). This CDR3 has 13 residues. CDR3 protein: CAWGGDSNQPQHF. The CDR3 DNA is TGTGCCTGGGGCGGTGATAGCAATCAGCCCCAGCATTTT.

V usage is TRBV28 and J usage is TRBJ1-1; no definite D call. Germline loops: CDR1 MDHEN, CDR2 SYDVKM. Trimming cost V 5 bases and J 11 bases, with 12 bases left between them. The CDR3 loop spans 11 amino acids. As DNA, the CDR3 is TGTGCCAGCAGTATAGGACGGGAGGCTTTCTTT. Translated: CASSIGREAFF.